This T cell receptor (beta chain) comes out of a study of blood T cell repertoires in COVID-19. For the study at large: The United States, Italy and Spain supplied acute and convalescent COVID-19 samples. Sources were T cells, B-cell-depleted T cells, or PBMCs; the material itself was cDNA or gDNA.

The germline gives CDR1 LNHDA, CDR2 SQIVND (reference sequence). With 3 bases removed from V and 0 bases from J, the gap between germline ends came to 12 bases. The CDR3 runs to 15 residues. Authors' data handling: Counts of nucleated cells, estimated from reference gene primer amplification, were obtained. Measured with immunoSEQ multiplex PCR; TCRdb has only the in-frame clones, and not every one. That table furnishes V, J and clone size, whereas the DNA furnished D and trimming. The data show 120,000 or so clones, roughly 90% seen once. This sequence was found in a middle-aged man with acute or convalescent COVID-19. The chain uses TRBV19 and TRBJ2-7, with D perhaps TRBD2 (6 bases). Material: peripheral blood. CDR3 DNA: TGTGCCAGTAGTATCTTTAGCGGATACTCCTACGAGCAGTACTTC. Protein sequence: CASSIFSGYSYEQYF. The full variable domain, its missing parts supplied by reference TRBV19 and TRBJ2-7, is DGGITQSPKYLFRKEGQNVTLSCEQNLNHDAMYWYRQDPGQGLRLIYYSQIVNDFQKGDIAEGYSVSREKKESFPLTVTSAQKNPTAFYLCASSIFSGYSYEQYFGPGTRLTVT.